The present T cell receptor beta chain was sequenced within a study of T cells in tumors after PD-1 blockade. Study-level background: Prior checkpoint blockade, systemic immunosuppressant use, or anti-cancer therapy within 4 weeks excluded patients. Blood samples averaged roughly 120,000 templates (range 24,679-257,772) and more than 35,000 unique clonotypes.

Unmatched junction bases numbered 8, after V lost 0 bases and J lost 5 bases. The germline V gene has CDR1 SGHRS and CDR2 YFSETQ. The CDR3 sequence is 16 residues long. Tumor or blood genomic DNA was sequenced, with inputs of 616 ng to 6,004 ng. Study outcomes and limitations: Some novel exhausted tumor clones appeared in pre-treatment blood, suggesting peripheral recruitment.

As regards this clone: What it recognizes is unknown.

Repertoires were generated with immunoSEQ multiplex PCR, while TCRdb's copy carries only in-frame clones and drops some. The table has 50,000 or so clones, roughly three quarters seen once; the top ten hold approximately 16%. The input for sequencing was PBMCs, taken before anti-PD-1 treatment. The chain carries TRBV5-1 and TRBJ1-5; the match to TRBD1 covers 7 bases. The receptor was derived from a human donor with basal cell carcinoma. The DNA of the CDR3 is TGCGCCAGCAGCTTGGGGATCGACAGGGCGGATCAGCCCCAGCATTTT. Its protein is CASSLGIDRADQPQHF.